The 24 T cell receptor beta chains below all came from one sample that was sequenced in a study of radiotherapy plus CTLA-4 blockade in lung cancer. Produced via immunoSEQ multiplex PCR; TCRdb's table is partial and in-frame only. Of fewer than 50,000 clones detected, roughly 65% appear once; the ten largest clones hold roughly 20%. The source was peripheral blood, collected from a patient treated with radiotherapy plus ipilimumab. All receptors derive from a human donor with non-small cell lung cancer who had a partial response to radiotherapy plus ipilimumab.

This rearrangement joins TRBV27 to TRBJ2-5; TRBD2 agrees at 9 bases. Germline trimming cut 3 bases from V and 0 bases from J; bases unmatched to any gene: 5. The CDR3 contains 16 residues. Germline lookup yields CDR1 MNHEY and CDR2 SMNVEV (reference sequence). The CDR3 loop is CASSFSSGTYQETQYF. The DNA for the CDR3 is TGTGCCAGCAGTTTCTCTAGCGGGACCTACCAAGAGACCCAGTACTTC.

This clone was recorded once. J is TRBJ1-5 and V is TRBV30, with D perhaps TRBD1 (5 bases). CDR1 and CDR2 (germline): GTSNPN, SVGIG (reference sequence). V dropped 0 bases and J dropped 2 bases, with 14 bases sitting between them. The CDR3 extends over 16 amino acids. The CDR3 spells CAWSVGPQGGNQPQHF. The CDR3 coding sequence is TGTGCCTGGAGTGTTGGCCCGCAGGGCGGCAATCAGCCCCAGCATTTT.

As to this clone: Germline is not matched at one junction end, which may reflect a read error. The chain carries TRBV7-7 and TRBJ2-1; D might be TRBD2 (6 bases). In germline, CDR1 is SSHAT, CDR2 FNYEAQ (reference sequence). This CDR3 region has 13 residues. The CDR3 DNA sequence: TGTGCTAGCAGCTTAGGCGGGAAGAATGAGCAGTTCTTC. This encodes CASSLGGKNEQFF.

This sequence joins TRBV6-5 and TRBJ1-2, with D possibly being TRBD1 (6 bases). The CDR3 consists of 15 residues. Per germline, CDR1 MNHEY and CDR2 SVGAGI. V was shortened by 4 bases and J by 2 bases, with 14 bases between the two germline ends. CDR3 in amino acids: CASSSSWDTNYGYTF. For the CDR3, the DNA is TGTGCCAGCAGTTCTTCCTGGGACACCAACTATGGCTACACCTTC.

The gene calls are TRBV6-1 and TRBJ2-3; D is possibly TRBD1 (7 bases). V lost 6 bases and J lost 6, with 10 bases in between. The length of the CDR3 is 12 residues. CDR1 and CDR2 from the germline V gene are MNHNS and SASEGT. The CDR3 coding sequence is TGTGCCAGCAGCGGAGGGGGCGATACGCAGTATTTT. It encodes CASSGGGDTQYF.

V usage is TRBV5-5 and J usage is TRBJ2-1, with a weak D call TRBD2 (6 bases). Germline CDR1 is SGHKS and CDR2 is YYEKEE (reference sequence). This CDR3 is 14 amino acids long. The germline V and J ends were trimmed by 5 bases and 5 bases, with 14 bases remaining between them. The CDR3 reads CASSYDGSHNEQFF. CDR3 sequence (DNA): TGTGCCAGCAGTTATGACGGGAGTCACAATGAGCAGTTCTTC.

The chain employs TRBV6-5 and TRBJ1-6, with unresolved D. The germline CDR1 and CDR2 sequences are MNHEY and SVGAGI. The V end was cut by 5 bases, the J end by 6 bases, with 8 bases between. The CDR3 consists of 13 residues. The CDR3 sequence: CASSENSNSPLHF. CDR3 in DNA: TGTGCCAGCAGTGAGAATAGTAATTCACCCCTCCACTTT.

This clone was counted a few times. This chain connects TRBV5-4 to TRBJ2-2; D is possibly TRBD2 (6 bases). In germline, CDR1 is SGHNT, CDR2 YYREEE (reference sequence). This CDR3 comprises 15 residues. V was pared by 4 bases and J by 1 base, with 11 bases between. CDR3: CASSPTSWNTGELFF. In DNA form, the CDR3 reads TGTGCCAGCAGCCCGACTAGTTGGAACACCGGGGAGCTGTTTTTT.

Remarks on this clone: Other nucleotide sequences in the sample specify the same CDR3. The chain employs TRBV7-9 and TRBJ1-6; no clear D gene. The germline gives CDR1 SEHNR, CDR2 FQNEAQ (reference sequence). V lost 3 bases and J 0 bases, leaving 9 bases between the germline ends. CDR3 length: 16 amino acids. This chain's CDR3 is CASSFGGSSYNSPLHF. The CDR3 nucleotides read TGTGCCAGCAGCTTCGGTGGGAGCTCCTATAATTCACCCCTCCACTTT.

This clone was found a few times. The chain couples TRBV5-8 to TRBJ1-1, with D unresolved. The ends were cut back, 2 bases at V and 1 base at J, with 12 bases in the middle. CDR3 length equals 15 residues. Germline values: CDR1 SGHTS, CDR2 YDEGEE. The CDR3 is CASSFVRGGNTEAFF. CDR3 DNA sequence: TGTGCCAGCAGCTTCGTACGAGGCGGGAACACTGAAGCTTTCTTT.

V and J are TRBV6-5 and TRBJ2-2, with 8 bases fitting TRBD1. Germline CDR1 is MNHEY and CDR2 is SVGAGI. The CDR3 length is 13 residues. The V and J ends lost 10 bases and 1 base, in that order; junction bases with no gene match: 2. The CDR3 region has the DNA TGTGCCACCGGGACAGGGAACACCGGGGAGCTGTTTTTT. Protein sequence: CATGTGNTGELFF.

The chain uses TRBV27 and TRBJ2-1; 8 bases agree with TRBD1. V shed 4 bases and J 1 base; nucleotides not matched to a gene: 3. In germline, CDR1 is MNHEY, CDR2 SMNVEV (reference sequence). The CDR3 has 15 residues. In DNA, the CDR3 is TGTGCCAGCAGTTCCCAGGGGGCTTCCTACAATGAGCAGTTCTTC. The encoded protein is CASSSQGASYNEQFF.

CDR3: CASTFLAGGPNTGELFF. DNA of the CDR3: TGTGCCAGTACCTTCCTAGCGGGGGGACCGAACACCGGGGAGCTGTTTTTT. The chain has TRBV19 and TRBJ2-2; 11 bases match TRBD2. CDR1 is LNHDA and CDR2 is SQIVND in the germline V gene (reference sequence). V dropped 7 bases and J dropped 0; count of bases not matched to a gene: 7. The CDR3 sequence is 17 residues long. The full variable domain, completed using reference TRBV19 and TRBJ2-2, is DGGITQSPKYLFRKEGQNVTLSCEQNLNHDAMYWYRQDPGQGLRLIYYSQIVNDFQKGDIAEGYSVSREKKESFPLTVTSAQKNPTAFYLCASTFLAGGPNTGELFFGEGSRLTVL.

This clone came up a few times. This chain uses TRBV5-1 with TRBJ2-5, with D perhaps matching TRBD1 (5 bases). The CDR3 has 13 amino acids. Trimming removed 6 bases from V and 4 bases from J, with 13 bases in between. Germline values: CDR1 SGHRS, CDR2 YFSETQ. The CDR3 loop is CASTSGAGETQYF. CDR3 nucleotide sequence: TGCGCCAGCACCAGTGGGGCCGGAGAGACCCAGTACTTC.

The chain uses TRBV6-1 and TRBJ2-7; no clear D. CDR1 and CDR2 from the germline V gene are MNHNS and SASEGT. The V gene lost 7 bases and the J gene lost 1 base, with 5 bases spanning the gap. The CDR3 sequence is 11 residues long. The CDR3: CASINSYEQYF. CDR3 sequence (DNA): TGTGCCAGCATCAATTCCTACGAGCAGTACTTC.

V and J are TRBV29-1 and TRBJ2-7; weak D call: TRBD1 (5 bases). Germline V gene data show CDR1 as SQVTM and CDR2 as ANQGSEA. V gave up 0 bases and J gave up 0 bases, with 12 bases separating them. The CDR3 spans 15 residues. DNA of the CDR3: TGCAGCGTTGAAGATGGGGCAAGGAGCTCCTACGAGCAGTACTTC. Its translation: CSVEDGARSSYEQYF.

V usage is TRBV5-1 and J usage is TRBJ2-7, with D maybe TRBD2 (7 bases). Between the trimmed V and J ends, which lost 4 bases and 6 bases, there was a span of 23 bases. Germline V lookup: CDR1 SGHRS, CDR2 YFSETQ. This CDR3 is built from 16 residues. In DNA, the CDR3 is TGCGCCAGCAGCGCGGCGACAGGTGGCTGGGAGGGCGAGCAGTACTTC. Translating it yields CASSAATGGWEGEQYF.

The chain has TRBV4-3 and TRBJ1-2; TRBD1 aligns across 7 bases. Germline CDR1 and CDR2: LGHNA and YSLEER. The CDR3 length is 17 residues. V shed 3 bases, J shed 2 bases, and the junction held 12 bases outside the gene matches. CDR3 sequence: CASSQNLGQITNYGYTF. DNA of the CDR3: TGCGCCAGCAGCCAGAACCTGGGACAGATAACAAACTATGGCTACACCTTC.

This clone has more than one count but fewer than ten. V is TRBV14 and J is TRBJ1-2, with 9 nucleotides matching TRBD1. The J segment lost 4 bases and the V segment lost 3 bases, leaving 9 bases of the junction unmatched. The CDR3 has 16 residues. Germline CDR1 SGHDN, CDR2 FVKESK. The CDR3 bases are TGTGCCAGCAGCCAGCGGGGGACAGGGAGTGGCTATGGCTACACCTTC. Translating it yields CASSQRGTGSGYGYTF.

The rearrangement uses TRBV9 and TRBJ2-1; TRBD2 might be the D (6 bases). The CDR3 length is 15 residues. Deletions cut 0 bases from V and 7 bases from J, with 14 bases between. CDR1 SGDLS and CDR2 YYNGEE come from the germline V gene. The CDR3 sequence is CASSVGGVPINEQFF. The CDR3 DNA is TGTGCCAGCAGCGTAGGGGGGGTCCCTATTAATGAGCAGTTCTTC.

The CDR3 region is CASRPLIQGRNTEAFF. CDR3 bases: TGCGCCAGCAGACCGTTAATTCAGGGGCGTAACACTGAAGCTTTCTTT. The V and J genes are TRBV10-1 and TRBJ1-1, with a tentative D call TRBD1 (6 bases). The V and J ends lost 6 bases and 2 bases respectively, with 19 bases between them. This CDR3 region has 16 residues. Germline loops: CDR1 WNHNN, CDR2 SYGVQD (reference sequence).

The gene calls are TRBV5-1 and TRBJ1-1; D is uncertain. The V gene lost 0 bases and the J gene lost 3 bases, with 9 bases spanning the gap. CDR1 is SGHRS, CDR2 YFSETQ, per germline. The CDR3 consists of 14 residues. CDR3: CASSLGVGDTEAFF. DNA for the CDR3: TGCGCCAGCAGCTTGGGAGTCGGTGACACTGAAGCTTTCTTT.

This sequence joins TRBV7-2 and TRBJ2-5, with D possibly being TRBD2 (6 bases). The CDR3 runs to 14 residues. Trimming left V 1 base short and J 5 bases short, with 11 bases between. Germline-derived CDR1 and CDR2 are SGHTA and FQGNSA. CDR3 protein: CASSLVIGGETQYF. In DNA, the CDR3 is TGTGCCAGCAGCTTAGTGATTGGGGGGGAGACCCAGTACTTC.

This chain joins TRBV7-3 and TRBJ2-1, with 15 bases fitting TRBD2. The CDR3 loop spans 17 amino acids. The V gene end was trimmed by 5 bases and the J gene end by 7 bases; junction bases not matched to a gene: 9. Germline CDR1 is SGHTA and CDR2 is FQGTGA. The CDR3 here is CASSMLTGLAGGNEQFF. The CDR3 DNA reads TGTGCCAGCAGCATGCTAACGGGACTAGCGGGAGGTAATGAGCAGTTCTTC. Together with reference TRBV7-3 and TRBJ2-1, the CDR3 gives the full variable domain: GAGVSQTPSNKVTEKGKYVELRCDPISGHTALYWYRQSLGQGPEFLIYFQGTGAADDSGLPNDRFFAVRPEGSVSTLKIQRTERGDSAVYLCASSMLTGLAGGNEQFFGPGTRLTVL.